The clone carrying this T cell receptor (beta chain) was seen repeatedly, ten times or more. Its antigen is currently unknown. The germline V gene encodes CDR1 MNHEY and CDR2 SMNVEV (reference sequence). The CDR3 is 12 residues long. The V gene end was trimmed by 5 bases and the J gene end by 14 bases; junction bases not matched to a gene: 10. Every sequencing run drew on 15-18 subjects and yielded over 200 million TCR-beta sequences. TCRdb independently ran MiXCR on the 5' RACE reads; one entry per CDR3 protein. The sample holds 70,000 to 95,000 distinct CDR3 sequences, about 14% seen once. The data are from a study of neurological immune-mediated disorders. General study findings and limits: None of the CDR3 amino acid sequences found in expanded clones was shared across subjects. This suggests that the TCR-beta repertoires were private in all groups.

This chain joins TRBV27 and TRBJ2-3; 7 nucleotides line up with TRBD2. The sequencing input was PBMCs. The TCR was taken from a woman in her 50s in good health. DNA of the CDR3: TGTGCCAGCAGTATACTTGGGGGGGTCGCGTATTTT. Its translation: CASSILGGVAYF.